This TCR beta chain was identified in a study of untreated major depressive disorder. Study outcomes and limitations: All top five TRBV05-01 clones per subject were private clones. TRBV25-01 and TRBV02-01 usage differences were not statistically significant.

Donors lacked major illness, comorbidities, regular medication, drug use, or heavy drinking. Each donor gave 25 to 30 ml of EDTA blood. The table came from immunoSEQ multiplex PCR; TCRdb's copy has only in-frame clones and leaves some out. Of about 19,000 clones in the sample, about 84% were seen once. About this clone itself: The antigen remains unidentified.

This CDR3 region has 13 residues. Germline CDR1 reads LNHDA; CDR2 reads SQIVND (reference sequence). J gave up 4 bases and V 5 bases, and 1 base lay outside the gene matches. The specimen sequenced was CD4+ T cells from PBMCs. The chain combines TRBV19 with TRBJ2-5; TRBD2 agrees at 10 bases. The TCR comes from a woman between 25 and 40 years old in good health. CDR3 bases: TGTGCCAGTAGTTCTAGCGGGAGAGAGACCCAGTACTTC. It encodes CASSSSGRETQYF.